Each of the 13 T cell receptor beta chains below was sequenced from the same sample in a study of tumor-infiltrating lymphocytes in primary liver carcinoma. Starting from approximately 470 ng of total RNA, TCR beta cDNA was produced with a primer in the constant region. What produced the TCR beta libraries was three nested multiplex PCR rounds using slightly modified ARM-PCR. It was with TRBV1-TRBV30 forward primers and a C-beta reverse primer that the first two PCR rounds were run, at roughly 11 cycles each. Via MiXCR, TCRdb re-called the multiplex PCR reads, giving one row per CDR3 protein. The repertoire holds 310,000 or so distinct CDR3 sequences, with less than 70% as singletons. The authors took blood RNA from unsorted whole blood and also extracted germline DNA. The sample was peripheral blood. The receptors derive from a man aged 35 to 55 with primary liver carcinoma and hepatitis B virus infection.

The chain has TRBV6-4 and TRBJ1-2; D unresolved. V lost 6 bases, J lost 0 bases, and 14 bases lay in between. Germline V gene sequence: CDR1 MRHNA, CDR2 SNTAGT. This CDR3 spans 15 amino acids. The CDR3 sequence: CASSPDWGANYGYTF. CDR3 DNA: TGTGCCAGCAGCCCTGATTGGGGAGCTAACTATGGCTACACCTTC.

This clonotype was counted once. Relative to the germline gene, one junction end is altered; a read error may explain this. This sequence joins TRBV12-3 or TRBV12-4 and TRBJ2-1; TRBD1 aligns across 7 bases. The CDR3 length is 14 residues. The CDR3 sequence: CASSPDRISNEQFF. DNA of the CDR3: TGTGCCAGCAGCCCGGACAGGATCAGTAATGAGCAATTCTTC.

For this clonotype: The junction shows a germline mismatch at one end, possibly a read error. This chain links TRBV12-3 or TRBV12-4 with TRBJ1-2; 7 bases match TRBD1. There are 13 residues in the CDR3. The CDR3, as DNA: TGTGCCAGCAGCTTAACGACAGGAGGGGGCTGCACCTTC. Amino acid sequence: CASSLTTGGGCTF.

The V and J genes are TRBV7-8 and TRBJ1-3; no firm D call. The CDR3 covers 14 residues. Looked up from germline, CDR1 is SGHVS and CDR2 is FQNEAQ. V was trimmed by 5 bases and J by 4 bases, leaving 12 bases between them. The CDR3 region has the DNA TGTGCCAGCAGCGTACAAGTATCCGGAAACACCATATATTTT. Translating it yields CASSVQVSGNTIYF.

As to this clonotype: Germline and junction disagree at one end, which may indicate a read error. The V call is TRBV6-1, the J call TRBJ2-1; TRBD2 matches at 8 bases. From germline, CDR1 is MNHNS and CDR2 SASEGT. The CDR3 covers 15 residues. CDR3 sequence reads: CASSNTSGSYNEQFF. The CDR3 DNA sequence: TGTGCCAGCAGCAACACTAGCGGCTCCTATAATGAGCAGTTCTTC.

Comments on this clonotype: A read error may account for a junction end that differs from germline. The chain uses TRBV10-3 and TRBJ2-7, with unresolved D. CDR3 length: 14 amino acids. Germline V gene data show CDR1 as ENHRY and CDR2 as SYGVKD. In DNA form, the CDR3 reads TGTGCCATCAGTAAGTCGTACAGTACCTACGAGCAGTACTTC. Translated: CAISKSYSTYEQYF.

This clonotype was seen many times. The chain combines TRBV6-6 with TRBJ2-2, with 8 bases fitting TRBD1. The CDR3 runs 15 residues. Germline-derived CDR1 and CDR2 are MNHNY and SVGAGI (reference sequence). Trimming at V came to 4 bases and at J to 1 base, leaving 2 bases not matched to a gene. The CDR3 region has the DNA TGTGCCAGCAGTTGGACAGGGTTGAACACCGGGGAGCTGTTTTTT. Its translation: CASSWTGLNTGELFF.

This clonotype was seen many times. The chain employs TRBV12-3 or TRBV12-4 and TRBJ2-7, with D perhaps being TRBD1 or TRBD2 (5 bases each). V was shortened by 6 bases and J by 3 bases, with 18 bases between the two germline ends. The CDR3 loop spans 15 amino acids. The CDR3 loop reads CASSPGTLIGYEQYF. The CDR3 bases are TGTGCCAGCAGCCCAGGGACGCTTATAGGCTACGAGCAGTACTTC.

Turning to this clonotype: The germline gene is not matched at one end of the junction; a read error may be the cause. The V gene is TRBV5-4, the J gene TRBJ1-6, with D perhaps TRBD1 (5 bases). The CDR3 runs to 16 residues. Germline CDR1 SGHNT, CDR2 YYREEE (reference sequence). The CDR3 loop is CASSSVGEKGYSRLHF. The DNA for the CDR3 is TGTGCCAGCAGCTCGGTGGGGGAAAAAGGGTATTCACGCCTCCACTTT.

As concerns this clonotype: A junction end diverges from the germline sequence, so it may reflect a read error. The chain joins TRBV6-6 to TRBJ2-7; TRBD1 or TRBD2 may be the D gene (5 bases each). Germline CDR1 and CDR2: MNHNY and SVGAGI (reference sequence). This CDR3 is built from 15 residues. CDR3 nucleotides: TGTGCCAGTAGTTATCGAGGGGTCGACGAGGACGAGCAGTACTTC. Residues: CASSYRGVDEDEQYF.

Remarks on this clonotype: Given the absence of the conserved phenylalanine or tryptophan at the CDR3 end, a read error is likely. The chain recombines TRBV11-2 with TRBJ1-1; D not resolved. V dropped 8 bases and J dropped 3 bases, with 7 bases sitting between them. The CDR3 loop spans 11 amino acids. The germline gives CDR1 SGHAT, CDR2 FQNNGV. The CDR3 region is CASCSDTEAFY. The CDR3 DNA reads TGTGCCAGCTGCTCGGACACTGAAGCTTTCTAT.

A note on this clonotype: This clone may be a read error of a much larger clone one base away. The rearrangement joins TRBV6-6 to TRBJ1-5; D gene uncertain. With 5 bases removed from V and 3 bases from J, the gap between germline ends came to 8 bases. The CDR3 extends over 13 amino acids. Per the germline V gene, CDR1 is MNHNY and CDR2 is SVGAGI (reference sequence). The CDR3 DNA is TGTGCCAGCAGTCTGCCTACCAATCAGCCCCAGCATTTT. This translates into CASSLPTNQPQHF.

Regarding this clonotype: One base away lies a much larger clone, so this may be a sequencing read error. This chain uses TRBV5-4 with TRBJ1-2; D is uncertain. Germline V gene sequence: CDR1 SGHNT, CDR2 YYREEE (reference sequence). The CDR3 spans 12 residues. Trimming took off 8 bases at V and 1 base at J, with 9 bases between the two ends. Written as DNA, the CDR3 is TGTGCCAGTGCTGGGAGTAACTATGGCTACACCTTC. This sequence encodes CASAGSNYGYTF.